Following are 9 T cell receptor beta chains from one sample sequenced in a study of human T cells and chemical hapten exposure. Time point noted: patch test 3, about 24 weeks after DPC sensitization. Treatment indicated: therapeutic diphenylcyclopropenone sensitization with weekly scalp DPC. TCRdb reanalysed the RACE reads using MiXCR and keeps one entry per CDR3 protein. Seen here are roughly 90,000 distinct CDR3 sequences, around 9.9% observed once, and the top ten hold around 1.1%. The sample consisted of whole blood, taken in connection with sensitization to the hapten diphenylcyclopropenone (DPC). Receptor source: a young woman with alopecia areata. Some clones in this sample may be carry-over from other donors' samples.

The CDR3 region is CSASTRGGNQPQHF. The CDR3 DNA reads TGCAGTGCTTCAACCAGGGGAGGCAATCAGCCCCAGCATTTT. This rearrangement joins TRBV20-1 to TRBJ1-5; a possible D gene is TRBD1 (6 bases). V lost 5 bases and J lost 2, with 13 bases in between. This CDR3 region has 14 residues. CDR1 and CDR2 (germline): DFQATT, SNEGSKA (reference sequence).

This clonotype was seen a few times. The chain uses TRBV11-2 and TRBJ2-7; 7 bases are a match to TRBD1. Per germline, CDR1 SGHAT and CDR2 FQNNGV. CDR3 length: 18 residues. The trim removed 5 bases at V and 2 bases at J, leaving 18 bases unmatched. The DNA of the CDR3 is TGTGCCAGCAGCCCGACAAACCGGGACAGAAGAAAAACCTACGAGCAGTACTTC. It encodes CASSPTNRDRRKTYEQYF.

This clonotype was counted only a few times. In DNA, the CDR3 is TGTGCCAGCAGTCTTATATGGACAGCCAGCACAGATACGCAGTATTTT. Its translation is CASSLIWTASTDTQYF. The chain carries TRBV27 and TRBJ2-3; a weak D match, TRBD1 (6 bases). The CDR3 totals 16 residues. Germline-derived CDR1 and CDR2 are MNHEY and SMNVEV (reference sequence). V gave up 5 bases and J gave up 0 bases, with 15 bases separating them.

This rearrangement joins TRBV7-9 to TRBJ1-3; D gene ambiguous. Germline V lookup: CDR1 SEHNR, CDR2 FQNEAQ (reference sequence). V gave up 1 base and J gave up 10 bases, with 14 bases separating them. This CDR3 has 14 residues. In nucleotides, the CDR3 is TGTGCCAGCAGCTTAGAACCGGGCTCAGTAACCATATATTTT. Residues: CASSLEPGSVTIYF.

The chain carries TRBV9 and TRBJ2-5; TRBD2 aligns across 8 bases. Germline CDR1 and CDR2: SGDLS and YYNGEE. The junction had 2 bases not matched to a gene; V was cut back by 3 bases and J by 7 bases. The CDR3 is 12 amino acids. The CDR3 DNA follows: TGTGCCAGCAGCGAAGGACTAGCGACCCAGTACTTC. Its protein is CASSEGLATQYF. The full variable domain, completed using reference TRBV9 and TRBJ2-5, is DSGVTQTPKHLITATGQRVTLRCSPRSGDLSVYWYQQSLDQGLQFLIQYYNGEERAKGNILERFSAQQFPDLHSELNLSSLELGDSALYFCASSEGLATQYFGPGTRLLVL.

This clonotype was observed many times. The rearrangement joins TRBV29-1 to TRBJ2-1, with 10 bases identical to TRBD2. V trimming: 7 bases; J trimming: 3 bases; junction bases outside the gene matches: 6. Germline V lookup: CDR1 SQVTM, CDR2 ANQGSEA. The CDR3 is 14 amino acids. CDR3 region: CSALAGALYNEQFF. The CDR3 DNA follows: TGCAGCGCCCTAGCGGGAGCTCTCTACAATGAGCAGTTCTTC.

There are many counts of this clonotype. J is TRBJ2-1 and V is TRBV29-1, with 7 bases identical to TRBD2. The CDR3 covers 17 residues. Trimming removed 4 bases from V and 7 bases from J; junction bases left unmatched: 19. The V gene's germline CDR1 is SQVTM and CDR2 ANQGSEA. CDR3: CSVGFQARPGLRNEQFF. CDR3 bases: TGCAGCGTTGGGTTCCAAGCCCGACCGGGACTACGGAATGAGCAGTTCTTC.

This clonotype was counted many times. The chain recombines TRBV18 with TRBJ2-5, with 12 bases fitting TRBD2. The CDR3 length is 16 residues. V dropped 0 bases and J dropped 6; count of bases not matched to a gene: 5. Germline assignment: CDR1 KGHSH and CDR2 LQKENI. CDR3 nucleotides: TGTGCCAGCTCACCACCGACTAGCGGGAGTATAAAGACCCAGTACTTC. The encoded protein is CASSPPTSGSIKTQYF.

This clonotype was found many times. The chain links TRBV7-9 to TRBJ1-6; D gene unclear. V lost 1 base to trimming and J lost 7 bases, with 8 bases between them. Germline CDR1 reads SEHNR; CDR2 reads FQNEAQ (reference sequence). The CDR3 runs 14 residues. CDR3 nucleotide sequence: TGTGCCAGCAGCTTAGATACCAGGAATTCACCCCTCCACTTT. Translated: CASSLDTRNSPLHF.